The rows below give T cell receptor beta chains drawn from one sample of a study of blood T cell repertoires in COVID-19. Profiled with immunoSEQ multiplex PCR; TCRdb holds only in-frame clones, not every one. The profile shows 240,000 or so clones, around 86% of them singletons. Sequences were obtained from peripheral blood. The origin of the receptors is a man older than 75 with acute or convalescent COVID-19. The CDR3 runs from the conserved cysteine through the conserved F or W. The D gene is left open where the match is weak. Clone size is given for some rows only: seen once, a few or many times, or a class if the clone is expanded.

j_gene,len,d_gene,v_gene,abundance,CDR3nt,CDR3aa
TRBJ1-1,13,TRBD1,TRBV19,once,TGTGCCAGTACCGGGACAGAGAACACTGAAGCTTTCTTT,CASTGTENTEAFF
TRBJ2-5,16,TRBD1,TRBV5-1,.,TGCGCCAGCAGCTTTGGACAGGGGGCTTACCAAGAGACCCAGTACTTC,CASSFGQGAYQETQYF
TRBJ2-2,15,.,TRBV10-3,.,TGTGCCATCAGTGAGTCGGGACAAAACACCGGGGAGCTGTTTTTT,CAISESGQNTGELFF
TRBJ2-3,16,TRBD2,TRBV28,.,TGTGCCAGCACCCCTAGCGGGACTAGCGGAACAGATACGCAGTATTTT,CASTPSGTSGTDTQYF
TRBJ1-1,15,.,TRBV3-1/TRBV3-2,.,TGTGCCAGCAGCCAACGTAGTCCGCGGAACACTGAAGCTTTCTTT,CASSQRSPRNTEAFF
TRBJ1-5,12,.,TRBV28,.,TGTGCCAGCGCAGTTAGCAATCAGCCCCAGCATTTT,CASAVSNQPQHF
TRBJ1-1,18,TRBD1,TRBV4-1,.,TGCGCCAGCAGCCAAGAGGGACAGGGGTTACTTGTGGGCACTGAAGCTTTCTTT,CASSQEGQGLLVGTEAFF
TRBJ1-5,13,TRBD1,TRBV29-1,.,TGCAGCATATCACAGGGACAGGGTCAGCCCCAGCATTTT,CSISQGQGQPQHF
TRBJ1-2,15,.,TRBV5-4,.,TGTGCCAGCAGCTGGAGGACAGCGGCAAACTATGGCTACACCTTC,CASSWRTAANYGYTF
TRBJ1-6,14,.,TRBV19,few,TGTGCCAGTAGTGCCGGGGGATTTAATTCACCCCTCCACTTT,CASSAGGFNSPLHF
TRBJ1-5,10,.,TRBV6-6,few,TGTGCCAGCAATTTTCGGCCCCAGCATTTT,CASNFRPQHF
TRBJ1-1,13,.,TRBV3-1/TRBV3-2,.,TGTGCCAGCAGCCCAAGCGGGAACACTGAAGCTTTCTTT,CASSPSGNTEAFF
TRBJ1-4,12,.,TRBV2,.,TGTGCCAGCGGTTGGGAGCGTGAAAAACTGTTTTTT,CASGWEREKLFF
TRBJ2-1,16,.,TRBV4-1,.,TGCGCCAGCAGCCAAGATATCGCGGTATCCTACAATGAGCAGTTCTTC,CASSQDIAVSYNEQFF
TRBJ1-5,12,.,TRBV12-3/TRBV12-4,.,TGTGCCAGCAGCCGGGTGAATCAGCCCCAGCATTTT,CASSRVNQPQHF
TRBJ1-1,16,TRBD1,TRBV9,.,TGTGCCAGCAGCGTTGGAGGGGGCGCGGGAAGGACTGAAGCTTTCTTT,CASSVGGGAGRTEAFF
TRBJ1-2,12,.,TRBV27,.,TGTGCCAGCAGTGACCTCGGGGGAGGCTACACCTTC,CASSDLGGGYTF
TRBJ1-2,16,TRBD1,TRBV19,.,TGTGCCAGTAGCGTTAGGACAGGGGGCACGAACTATGGCTACACCTTC,CASSVRTGGTNYGYTF
TRBJ1-3,15,.,TRBV19,.,TGTGCCAGTAGTCCAACCGGGATCTCTGGAAACACCATATATTTT,CASSPTGISGNTIYF
TRBJ1-1,15,.,TRBV7-8,.,TGTGCCAGCAGCTTAAATTCGGCGGGGAACACTGAAGCTTTCTTT,CASSLNSAGNTEAFF
TRBJ2-2,14,.,TRBV18,few,TGTGCCAGCTCACAACTGGAGGACACCGGGGAGCTGTTTTTT,CASSQLEDTGELFF
TRBJ2-4,17,.,TRBV21-1,.,TGTGCCAGCAGCAAGGTAGGCGGGAGGCTAGCCAAAAACATTCAGTACTTC,CASSKVGGRLAKNIQYF
TRBJ1-2,13,.,TRBV25-1,.,TGTGCCAGCCGAGCGGGGGCAGTAAATGGCTACACCTTC,CASRAGAVNGYTF
TRBJ2-1,15,TRBD1,TRBV25-1,.,TGTGCCAGCAGTGCCCGGGACAGGGCGTACAATGAGCAGTTCTTC,CASSARDRAYNEQFF
TRBJ2-5,13,.,TRBV5-1,.,TGCGCCAGCAGCTTGGGTTCCTCAGAGACCCAGTACTTC,CASSLGSSETQYF
TRBJ1-2,13,.,TRBV6-1,.,TGTGCCAGCAGTGAACAGGGGTCGGATGGCTACACCTTC,CASSEQGSDGYTF
TRBJ1-2,14,.,TRBV2,few,TGTGCCAGCAGTGAGATTCGCAGGGGTCGGGGCTACACCTTC,CASSEIRRGRGYTF
TRBJ2-1,14,.,TRBV9,.,TGTGCCAGCAGCGTAGAGTCCACGGGAAATGAGCAGTTCTTC,CASSVESTGNEQFF
TRBJ1-1,16,TRBD1,TRBV28,.,TGTGCCAGCAGTAGCGCAGGGGGAATAATGAACACTGAAGCTTTCTTT,CASSSAGGIMNTEAFF
TRBJ2-5,13,.,TRBV11-2,.,TGTGCCAGCAGCTTATACGGAAACCAGGCCCAGTACTTC,CASSLYGNQAQYF
TRBJ1-4,13,.,TRBV12-3/TRBV12-4,once,TGTGCCAGCAACCCGGGAGGGCCCGAAAAACTGTTTTTT,CASNPGGPEKLFF
TRBJ2-5,16,.,TRBV15,.,TGTGCCACCAGCAGAGTTGGGCAGTGGATACGGGAGACCCAGTACTTC,CATSRVGQWIRETQYF
TRBJ2-1,13,TRBD2,TRBV6-2/TRBV6-3,.,TGTGCCAGCAGCCCGAGCGGGGGCGGTGAGCAGTTCTTC,CASSPSGGGEQFF
TRBJ1-5,16,TRBD1,TRBV15,.,TGTGCCACCAGCGGGGGACAGGATTATAGCAATCAGCCCCAGCATTTT,CATSGGQDYSNQPQHF
TRBJ1-4,15,TRBD1,TRBV5-1,.,TGCGCCAGCAGCGGACAGGGGGCGCCTAATGAAAAACTGTTTTTT,CASSGQGAPNEKLFF
TRBJ1-1,12,.,TRBV15,few,TGTGCCACGGGCAGCTTGAACACTGAAGCTTTCTTT,CATGSLNTEAFF
TRBJ2-2,15,.,TRBV5-6,.,TGTGCCAGCAGCTTGGACACGGGAAACACCGGGGAGCTGTTTTTT,CASSLDTGNTGELFF
TRBJ1-2,14,.,TRBV4-1,once,TGCGCCAGCAGCCAAGATCGTACAGACTATGGCTACACCTTC,CASSQDRTDYGYTF
TRBJ1-2,16,TRBD1,TRBV7-8,.,TGTGCCAGCAGCTTAGAGGGTGCAGGGGGCGCCTGGGGCTACACCTTC,CASSLEGAGGAWGYTF
TRBJ1-2,13,TRBD1,TRBV2,.,TGTGCCAGCAGTCGGGACAGCACATATGGCTACACCTTC,CASSRDSTYGYTF
TRBJ1-2,18,TRBD1,TRBV27,.,TGTGCCAGCAGTTTCGTCCAACCGGGACAGGGAGGCGTGACTGGCTACACCTTC,CASSFVQPGQGGVTGYTF
TRBJ1-3,15,.,TRBV25-1,few,TGTGCCAGCAGTGTCCCCGCGGGGCGAGGAAACACCATATATTTT,CASSVPAGRGNTIYF
TRBJ2-7,18,TRBD2,TRBV28,.,TGTGCCAGCAGGGCACAGGGGTTCGGACTAGCGGGAGCATCCGAGCAGTACTTC,CASRAQGFGLAGASEQYF
TRBJ2-5,13,.,TRBV5-8,.,TGTGCCAGCAGCTATCAGACACAAGAGACCCAGTACTTC,CASSYQTQETQYF
TRBJ1-5,15,TRBD1,TRBV2,.,TGTGCCAGCAGCCGTACAGGGGGGCGCAATCAGCCCCAGCATTTT,CASSRTGGRNQPQHF
TRBJ1-2,14,.,TRBV7-8,.,TGTGCCAGCAGCTTAGTCGCGGACACCTATGGCTACACCTTC,CASSLVADTYGYTF
TRBJ1-6,14,.,TRBV28,.,TGTGCCAGCAGTTTAAGGGGCTGGAATTCACCCCTCCACTTT,CASSLRGWNSPLHF
TRBJ2-1,19,TRBD2,TRBV6-2/TRBV6-3,.,TGTGCCAGCAGTGGGGGAGTACTAAGCGGGACCTTCTCCTACAATGAGCAGTTCTTC,CASSGGVLSGTFSYNEQFF
TRBJ2-1,15,TRBD1,TRBV10-3,.,TGTGCCATCAATGGGCAGGGACAGGCCTACAATGAGCAGTTCTTC,CAINGQGQAYNEQFF
TRBJ2-7,15,TRBD2,TRBV18,.,TGTGCCAGCTCCTCCGCTAGCGGGAGGACCTACGAGCAGTACTTC,CASSSASGRTYEQYF